This T cell receptor beta chain was identified in a study of CD8 T cells in Susac syndrome. The CDR3 is 14 amino acids. CDR1 and CDR2 from the germline V gene are SGHTA and FQGNSA. V shed 5 bases and J shed 4 bases, with 15 bases lying between them. It was with random hexamers that 0.5 to 1 ug RNA was reverse transcribed. From the immunoSEQ multiplex PCR reads, TCRdb called clonotypes with MiXCR, one entry per CDR3 protein. The sample shows around 280,000 distinct CDR3 sequences, about 92% of them seen only once. The specimen was CD4+ T cells from PBMCs. The rearrangement links TRBV7-2 to TRBJ2-7; D possibly corresponds to TRBD2 (5 bases). The clonotype was recovered from a human donor with multiple sclerosis. This chain's CDR3 is CASSPQERGYEQYF. The DNA for the CDR3 is TGTGCCAGCAGCCCCCAGGAGCGAGGGTACGAGCAGTACTTC.